These 28 T cell receptor beta chains were sequenced from one sample in a study of PD-1 blockade in classical Hodgkin lymphoma (dated by TCRdb to 2020 to 2022). Library construction relied on the immunoSEQ multiplex PCR assay. The immuneACCESS repertoire file appears here via TCRdb, limited to in-frame rearrangements. These files lack a portion of the clones; in checked studies, under half of the deficit traces to unresolved V genes, and the cause of the others is not known. This sample gives tens of thousands of clones in total; 70% to 80% of them show up just once. 2% to 2.5% of the sample belongs to the ten largest clones. The time point label for this specimen denotes: cycle 1 day 1 (C1D1), immediately before nivolumab initiation. Every trial patient had relapsed after autologous stem cell transplantation, and cohorts A, B and C differed in prior brentuximab vedotin exposure. Magnetic negative selection with a Miltenyi CD4+ T cell isolation kit was used to purify CD4+ T cells from thawed PBMCs.

The sequencing here drew on CD4+ T cells from blood, taken at baseline. Every receptor here comes from a human donor with classical Hodgkin lymphoma.

The gene calls are TRBV19 and TRBJ1-6; D might be TRBD1 (6 bases). Per germline, CDR1 LNHDA and CDR2 SQIVND (reference sequence). V shed 5 bases and J shed 6 bases, with 11 bases lying between them. The CDR3 loop spans 14 amino acids. This CDR3 is CASSGQHLNSPLHF. The CDR3 DNA is TGTGCCAGTAGTGGACAGCACCTTAATTCACCCCTCCACTTT.

This clone was counted only a few times. This chain joins TRBV5-1 and TRBJ1-6; tentatively, D is TRBD1 (5 bases). The germline V and J ends were trimmed by 4 bases and 5 bases, with 10 bases remaining between them. Germline CDR1 reads SGHRS; CDR2 reads YFSETQ. The CDR3 totals 14 residues. The CDR3 here is CASSLGRDNSPLHF. The CDR3 nucleotides read TGCGCCAGCAGCCTGGGCAGGGATAATTCACCCCTCCACTTT.

V gene TRBV9 combines with J gene TRBJ2-7, with D perhaps matching TRBD1 (5 bases). The V and J ends lost 4 bases and 2 bases respectively, with 25 bases between them. Germline V gene data show CDR1 as SGDLS and CDR2 as YYNGEE. The CDR3 sequence is 18 residues long. The CDR3 loop is CASSPGLGGVLLTYEQYF. Here the CDR3 DNA reads TGTGCCAGCAGCCCAGGGTTGGGTGGGGTTCTCCTTACCTACGAGCAGTACTTC.

The rearrangement uses TRBV6-5 and TRBJ2-1; perhaps D is TRBD1 or TRBD2 (5 bases each). The V gene's germline CDR1 is MNHEY and CDR2 SVGAGI. The length of the CDR3 is 11 residues. Trimming removed 6 bases from V and 10 bases from J, with 10 bases in between. CDR3 coding DNA: TGTGCCAGCAGGGGGGTTAGAGAGCAGTTCTTC. This gives the protein CASRGVREQFF.

The V gene is TRBV30, the J gene TRBJ1-5; 11 bases match TRBD1. V shed 3 bases and J 5 bases; nucleotides not matched to a gene: 15. Germline-derived CDR1 and CDR2 are GTSNPN and SVGIG (reference sequence). The CDR3 totals 18 residues. The DNA of the CDR3 is TGTGCCTGGAGCCCGGTGCGGGACAGGGGGGAGAGAGATCAGCCCCAGCATTTT. Amino acid sequence: CAWSPVRDRGERDQPQHF.

The chain is built from TRBV5-1 and TRBJ2-7, with D unclear. The CDR3 has 10 amino acids. CDR1 SGHRS and CDR2 YFSETQ come from the germline V gene. V was cut by 8 bases and J by 5 bases, with 8 bases left in between. This CDR3 reads CARPGHEQYF. The DNA for the CDR3 is TGCGCCAGACCCGGCCACGAGCAGTACTTC.

The sample holds a few counts of this clone. The chain links TRBV19 to TRBJ1-6; unclear D gene. V lost 5 bases, J lost 8 bases, and 13 bases lay in between. The CDR3 sequence is 14 residues long. Germline V CDR1 and CDR2: LNHDA, SQIVND (reference sequence). DNA of the CDR3: TGTGCCAGTAGTCAACAGCAAGGAGATTCACCCCTCCACTTT. This encodes CASSQQQGDSPLHF.

This clone came up once. This chain connects TRBV6-1 to TRBJ1-3, with D perhaps TRBD1 (5 bases). The CDR3 length is 12 residues. The V and J ends lost 7 bases and 9 bases respectively, with 13 bases between them. Germline V gene data show CDR1 as MNHNS and CDR2 as SASEGT. Here the CDR3 reads CASMIQGGTIYF. The CDR3 coding sequence is TGTGCCAGCATGATCCAGGGAGGCACCATATATTTT.

The rearrangement links TRBV9 to TRBJ1-3; TRBD1 matches 10 bases. This CDR3 is built from 16 residues. V shed 8 bases, J shed 3 bases, and the junction held 11 bases outside the gene matches. CDR1 and CDR2 (germline): SGDLS, YYNGEE. This chain's CDR3 is CARRDRGLIVGNTIYF. The CDR3 DNA reads TGTGCCAGGCGGGACAGGGGCCTTATTGTTGGAAACACCATATATTTT.

This clone was counted a single time. The chain is built from TRBV10-1 and TRBJ2-1, with TRBD2 matching over 8 bases. The J segment lost 1 base and the V segment lost 2 bases, leaving 1 base of the junction unmatched. CDR3 size: 15 residues. Germline lookup yields CDR1 WNHNN and CDR2 SYGVQD (reference sequence). Here the CDR3 reads CASSEVAGSYNEQFF. Here the CDR3 DNA reads TGCGCCAGCAGTGAGGTAGCGGGGTCCTACAATGAGCAGTTCTTC.

V usage is TRBV5-4 and J usage is TRBJ2-7, with TRBD2 identical over 8 bases. The CDR3 has 14 residues. Per the germline V gene, CDR1 is SGHNT and CDR2 is YYREEE (reference sequence). V trimming: 2 bases; J trimming: 6 bases; junction bases outside the gene matches: 7. CDR3: CASSLAGDGREQYF. Here the CDR3 DNA reads TGTGCCAGCAGCTTAGCGGGGGACGGACGCGAGCAGTACTTC.

In DNA, the CDR3 is TGTGCCAGTAGTCCGGGACAGGGCTATGGCTACACCTTC. It yields the protein CASSPGQGYGYTF. The chain has TRBV19 and TRBJ1-2; 9 positions agree with TRBD1. CDR3 length: 13 amino acids. Unmatched junction bases numbered 2, after V lost 5 bases and J lost 4 bases. Looked up from germline, CDR1 is LNHDA and CDR2 is SQIVND (reference sequence). The entire variable domain, with the rest obtained from reference TRBV19 and TRBJ1-2, is as follows: DGGITQSPKYLFRKEGQNVTLSCEQNLNHDAMYWYRQDPGQGLRLIYYSQIVNDFQKGDIAEGYSVSREKKESFPLTVTSAQKNPTAFYLCASSPGQGYGYTFGSGTRLTVV.

The chain joins TRBV30 to TRBJ1-5; 7 nucleotides agree with TRBD1. The CDR3 extends over 14 amino acids. CDR1 and CDR2 from the germline V gene are GTSNPN and SVGIG (reference sequence). The J segment lost 10 bases and the V segment lost 4 bases, leaving 13 bases of the junction unmatched. The CDR3 loop reads CAWTLAGGLFPQHF. DNA of the CDR3: TGTGCCTGGACCCTGGCAGGGGGTCTATTCCCCCAGCATTTT.

This clone was recorded once. The rearrangement joins TRBV7-9 to TRBJ1-2, with 7 bases aligning to TRBD1. The CDR3 contains 12 residues. In germline, CDR1 is SEHNR, CDR2 FQNEAQ (reference sequence). V lost 5 bases and J lost 5; bases outside the gene matches: 2. Here the CDR3 reads CASSPTGYGYTF. In DNA, the CDR3 is TGTGCCAGCAGCCCGACAGGGTATGGCTACACCTTC.

The chain carries TRBV19 and TRBJ1-5; D ambiguous. Trimming left V 7 bases short and J 0 bases short, with 10 bases between. Per the germline V gene, CDR1 is LNHDA and CDR2 is SQIVND (reference sequence). The CDR3 runs 14 residues. CDR3 protein: CASTPNYSNQPQHF. The CDR3 DNA reads as TGTGCCAGTACCCCGAACTATAGCAATCAGCCCCAGCATTTT. The whole variable domain, filled in from reference TRBV19 and TRBJ1-5, reads DGGITQSPKYLFRKEGQNVTLSCEQNLNHDAMYWYRQDPGQGLRLIYYSQIVNDFQKGDIAEGYSVSREKKESFPLTVTSAQKNPTAFYLCASTPNYSNQPQHFGDGTRLSIL.

The chain couples TRBV6-1 to TRBJ1-1; D may be TRBD1 (5 bases). The V gene lost 5 bases and the J gene lost 4 bases, with 14 bases spanning the gap. The germline gives CDR1 MNHNS, CDR2 SASEGT. This CDR3 comprises 14 residues. The CDR3: CASSSQRGGTEAFF. The CDR3 DNA reads TGTGCCAGCAGTTCGCAGCGGGGGGGCACTGAAGCTTTCTTT.

The chain couples TRBV6-5 to TRBJ2-5; no reliable D call. Trimming took off 2 bases at V and 5 bases at J, with 6 bases between the two ends. CDR1 is MNHEY and CDR2 is SVGAGI in the germline V gene. The CDR3 is made up of 12 amino acids. CDR3 DNA sequence: TGTGCCAGCAGTTACATGGGTGAGACCCAGTACTTC. It is translated as CASSYMGETQYF.

This rearrangement joins TRBV19 to TRBJ1-1; unclear D gene. Per germline, CDR1 LNHDA and CDR2 SQIVND (reference sequence). This CDR3 is built from 17 residues. Trimming cost V 4 bases and J 2 bases, with 20 bases left between them. CDR3 residues: CASSTPEFLWRNTEAFF. CDR3 nucleotides: TGTGCCAGTAGTACCCCGGAGTTCCTATGGAGAAACACTGAAGCTTTCTTT.

The chain uses TRBV2 and TRBJ2-7; D remains ambiguous. This CDR3 contains 11 residues. V shed 5 bases and J shed 4 bases, with 6 bases lying between them. In germline, CDR1 is SNHLY, CDR2 FYNNEI. Here the CDR3 DNA reads TGTGCCAGCAGTCCCCGTTACGAGCAGTACTTC. This encodes CASSPRYEQYF.

The CDR3 coding sequence is TGTGCCAGTAGTACCCGGACAGGGGGGCACACTGAAGCTTTCTTT. Its translation is CASSTRTGGHTEAFF. The chain links TRBV19 to TRBJ1-1, with 10 bases fitting TRBD1. V dropped 4 bases and J dropped 3; count of bases not matched to a gene: 5. In germline, CDR1 is LNHDA, CDR2 SQIVND (reference sequence). The CDR3 runs 15 residues.

This rearrangement joins TRBV5-1 to TRBJ2-3, with TRBD1 identical over 8 bases. Germline V lookup: CDR1 SGHRS, CDR2 YFSETQ. This CDR3 contains 15 residues. Unmatched junction bases numbered 8, after V lost 7 bases and J lost 1 base. The CDR3 nucleotides read TGCGCCAGCGACGTGACAGGGGTGGGCACAGATACGCAGTATTTT. Its translation is CASDVTGVGTDTQYF.

This clone occurred once. The rearrangement links TRBV7-2 to TRBJ1-6; 9 bases match TRBD1. This CDR3 has 18 amino acids. Germline CDR1 is SGHTA and CDR2 is FQGNSA. V gave up 4 bases and J gave up 10 bases; unmatched junction bases: 17. The CDR3 nucleotides are TGTGCCAGCAGCTCGCCGGGACAGGGCCGTTGGCGAGGGTCACCCCTCCACTTT. Translated: CASSSPGQGRWRGSPLHF.

V and J are TRBV7-2 and TRBJ1-2; D may be TRBD1 (5 bases). The V gene lost 7 bases and the J gene lost 6 bases, with 18 bases spanning the gap. Looked up from germline, CDR1 is SGHTA and CDR2 is FQGNSA. The CDR3 consists of 14 residues. The CDR3 sequence: CASTKDWGDNGYTF. Here the CDR3 DNA reads TGTGCCAGCACCAAAGATTGGGGGGATAATGGCTACACCTTC.

This clone was detected a few times. The CDR3: CAWSGDRGNQPQHF. Written as DNA, the CDR3 is TGTGCCTGGAGTGGTGACAGGGGAAACCAGCCCCAGCATTTT. The chain recombines TRBV30 with TRBJ1-5; TRBD1 matches 8 bases. From germline, CDR1 is GTSNPN and CDR2 SVGIG (reference sequence). The junction had 6 bases not matched to a gene; V was cut back by 1 base and J by 7 bases. The CDR3 spans 14 residues. Full variable domain (missing parts from reference TRBV30 and TRBJ1-5): SQTIHQWPATLVQPVGSPLSLECTVEGTSNPNLYWYRQAAGRGLQLLFYSVGIGQISSEVPQNLSASRPQDRQFILSSKKLLLSDSGFYLCAWSGDRGNQPQHFGDGTRLSIL.

The chain uses TRBV7-2 and TRBJ2-2; D is uncertain. This CDR3 has 14 residues. Trimming stripped 1 base from V and 6 bases from J, with 9 bases between. Germline loops: CDR1 SGHTA, CDR2 FQGNSA. Here the CDR3 DNA reads TGTGCCAGCAGCTTAGTACCGGGCGCCGGGGAGCTGTTTTTT. Translating gives CASSLVPGAGELFF. The whole variable domain, remainder taken from reference TRBV7-2 and TRBJ2-2, is GAGVSQSPSNKVTEKGKDVELRCDPISGHTALYWYRQSLGQGLEFLIYFQGNSAPDKSGLPSDRFSAERTGGSVSTLTIQRTQQEDSAVYLCASSLVPGAGELFFGEGSRLTVL.

This clone came up once. The chain joins TRBV5-8 to TRBJ1-1, with D perhaps matching TRBD1 (6 bases). V dropped 3 bases and J dropped 4 bases, with 16 bases sitting between them. The CDR3 sequence is 15 residues long. CDR1 and CDR2 from the germline V gene are SGHTS and YDEGEE. The CDR3 sequence: CASSSGGRGGTEAFF. CDR3 coding DNA: TGTGCCAGCAGCTCCGGGGGCCGTGGGGGCACTGAAGCTTTCTTT.

The rearrangement links TRBV6-6 to TRBJ1-2, with a tentative D call TRBD1 (6 bases). In germline, CDR1 is MNHNY, CDR2 SVGAGI (reference sequence). The CDR3 runs to 15 residues. Trimming removed 6 bases at V and 8 bases at J, with 22 bases between. CDR3 bases: TGTGCCAGCAGCCTAAAAACGGACAGTCGCGGGGGCTACACCTTC. Its protein product is CASSLKTDSRGGYTF.

The CDR3 sequence is CASSLGQGRPNTGELFF. The CDR3 DNA reads as TGTGCCAGCAGCTTAGGACAGGGCAGACCGAACACCGGGGAGCTGTTTTTT. V is TRBV5-4 and J is TRBJ2-2; 8 nucleotides align to TRBD1. Trimming at V came to 2 bases and at J to 0 bases, leaving 6 bases not matched to a gene. The CDR3 covers 17 residues. The germline V gene has CDR1 SGHNT and CDR2 YYREEE (reference sequence).